The rows below give T cell receptor beta chains drawn from one sample of a study of spatial heterogeneity in lung cancer. TCRdb passed the 5' RACE reads through MiXCR, listing each CDR3 protein once. The repertoire holds about 3,600 distinct CDR3 sequences, with about 15% as singletons. The sample consisted of lung tumor tissue, taken at surgery. These receptors were taken from a female donor with early-stage non-small cell lung cancer. CDR3s include the opening cysteine and the closing phenylalanine or tryptophan. The D gene is left open where the match is weak. Clone size, where shown, is once, few, many, or a class for clones that have expanded.

j_call v_call d_call clone_size cdr3_aa cdr3_nt
TRBJ1-4 TRBV5-6 TRBD1 medium-sized CASRRSGTGPEKLFF TGTGCCAGCAGACGTTCCGGGACAGGTCCTGAAAAACTGTTTTTT
TRBJ2-7 TRBV29-1 - - CSVGPIAIKQDFYEQYF TGCAGCGTTGGCCCCATTGCTATAAAACAGGATTTCTACGAGCAGTACTTC
TRBJ2-7 TRBV6-5 TRBD1 many CASRNRDRGREQYF TGTGCCAGCAGGAACCGGGACAGGGGGCGCGAGCAGTACTTC
TRBJ2-7 TRBV11-3 - many CASSLDQGSQYF TGTGCCAGCAGCTTAGATCAGGGTTCGCAGTACTTC
TRBJ2-1 TRBV20-1 TRBD2 - CSADGLAGVGNEQFF TGCAGTGCAGACGGACTAGCGGGAGTAGGCAATGAGCAGTTCTTC
TRBJ2-6 TRBV28 TRBD1 many CASSGQAYSGANVLTF TGTGCCAGCTCGGGACAGGCGTACTCTGGGGCCAACGTCCTGACTTTC
TRBJ1-2 TRBV28 - many CASSLSQVYGYTF TGTGCCAGCAGTTTAAGTCAGGTTTATGGCTACACCTTC
TRBJ2-5 TRBV20-1 TRBD2 medium-sized CSAPSGGPKKTQYF TGCAGTGCTCCGAGCGGGGGGCCTAAAAAGACCCAGTACTTC
TRBJ1-2 TRBV7-9 TRBD1 many CASSSAKGGLGYTF TGTGCCAGCAGCTCAGCTAAAGGGGGCCTCGGCTACACCTTC
TRBJ2-1 TRBV6-6 - - CASSPGGQTTQFF TGTGCCAGCAGTCCGGGGGGACAGACTACCCAGTTCTTC
TRBJ2-3 TRBV7-3 TRBD2 - CASSATSGESDTQYF TGTGCCAGCAGCGCTACTAGCGGTGAATCAGATACGCAGTATTTT
TRBJ1-6 TRBV27 TRBD1 medium-sized CASKRDRAYNSPLHF TGTGCCAGCAAGAGGGACAGGGCCTATAATTCACCCCTCCACTTT
TRBJ2-5 TRBV4-1 TRBD1 large CASSPRQGGSQETQYF TGCGCCAGCAGCCCCCGACAGGGCGGATCTCAAGAGACCCAGTACTTC
TRBJ2-7 TRBV5-1 TRBD2 many CASSSGTSISEQYF TGCGCCAGCAGCTCCGGGACTAGTATCTCCGAGCAGTACTTC
TRBJ2-5 TRBV24-1 - medium-sized CATSDQTSPAAGEYF TGTGCCACCAGTGATCAAACTAGCCCCGCGGCCGGGGAGTACTTC
TRBJ2-1 TRBV4-1 - medium-sized CASSRTQHSYNEQFF TGCGCCAGCAGCCGGACTCAACACTCCTACAATGAGCAGTTCTTC
TRBJ2-2 TRBV20-1 - - CSAREILFPTGELFF TGCAGTGCTAGAGAGATCCTTTTCCCCACCGGGGAGCTGTTTTTT
TRBJ2-2 TRBV3-1 - many CASSQVQGYTGELFF TGTGCCAGCAGCCAAGTCCAGGGGTACACCGGGGAGCTGTTTTTT
TRBJ1-1 TRBV5-1 TRBD1 medium-sized CASTGTGGSVNTEAFF TGCGCCAGCACCGGGACAGGAGGATCAGTGAACACTGAAGCTTTCTTT
TRBJ2-7 TRBV24-1 - medium-sized CATSATGPNYEQYF TGTGCCACCAGTGCCACCGGGCCAAACTACGAGCAGTACTTC
TRBJ1-5 TRBV6-6 - medium-sized CASSYQGFDQPQHF TGTGCCAGCAGTTACCAGGGGTTTGATCAGCCCCAGCATTTT
TRBJ1-1 TRBV10-2 - medium-sized CASSVSQGVTTEAFF TGCGCCAGCAGTGTAAGTCAAGGTGTTACCACTGAAGCTTTCTTT
TRBJ2-6 TRBV6-2/TRBV6-3 - - CASSPSTRSGSGANVLTF TGTGCCAGCAGTCCCTCGACACGATCGGGCTCTGGGGCCAACGTCCTGACTTTC
TRBJ2-3 TRBV6-6 TRBD2 medium-sized CASIKREGPDTQYF TGTGCCAGCATCAAAAGGGAGGGGCCAGATACGCAGTATTTT
TRBJ1-2 TRBV5-1 TRBD1 many CASSLVQGAINPRGRGYTF TGCGCCAGCAGCTTGGTACAGGGGGCCATAAATCCCCGGGGTCGTGGCTACACCTTC
TRBJ2-1 TRBV7-2 TRBD1 medium-sized CASSLVGQRNEQFF TGTGCCAGCAGCTTAGTGGGACAGAGAAATGAGCAGTTCTTC
TRBJ1-2 TRBV29-1 TRBD1 many CSVERGPGYGYTF TGCAGCGTGGAAAGGGGGCCTGGGTATGGCTACACCTTC
TRBJ2-3 TRBV20-1 - - CSVGTSTDTQYF TGCAGTGTGGGGACTAGCACAGATACGCAGTATTTT
TRBJ1-2 TRBV25-1 TRBD1 medium-sized CASSPTGTGGYTF TGTGCCAGCAGTCCCACAGGGACAGGTGGCTACACCTTC
TRBJ2-3 TRBV20-1 TRBD2 - CSAPDSGGADTQYF TGCAGTGCTCCAGATAGCGGGGGAGCAGATACGCAGTATTTT
TRBJ2-3 TRBV2 TRBD2 medium-sized CASSGGNTDTQYF TGTGCCAGCTCGGGGGGAAACACAGATACGCAGTATTTT
TRBJ1-2 TRBV6-1 TRBD1 many CASLQTGIYGYTF TGTGCCAGCTTACAGACAGGGATCTATGGCTACACCTTC
TRBJ1-5 TRBV7-6 TRBD1 many CASSQGGTTSNQPQHF TGTGCCAGCAGCCAGGGGGGGACCACTAGCAATCAGCCCCAGCATTTT
TRBJ1-5 TRBV29-1 TRBD1 medium-sized CSVGTGRDQPQHF TGCAGCGTCGGGACAGGGAGAGATCAGCCCCAGCATTTT
TRBJ2-1 TRBV24-1 TRBD1 - CATSNPGGGYNEQFF TGTGCCACCAGTAACCCAGGGGGCGGTTACAATGAGCAGTTCTTC
TRBJ2-7 TRBV28 TRBD2 - CASSLLRGRRTSGATPLYEQYF TGTGCCAGCAGTTTACTCAGGGGGCGCCGGACTAGCGGGGCGACCCCCCTCTACGAGCAGTACTTC
TRBJ1-3 TRBV2 - - CASRGDSGNTIYF TGTGCCAGTAGGGGAGACTCTGGAAACACCATATATTTT
TRBJ2-1 TRBV12-3/TRBV12-4 TRBD2 many CASSQTSGGYNEQFF TGTGCCAGCAGTCAAACTAGCGGGGGCTACAATGAGCAGTTCTTC
TRBJ2-6 TRBV11-2 - medium-sized CASSFQGTGANVLTF TGTGCCAGCAGCTTTCAGGGGACTGGGGCCAACGTCCTGACTTTC
TRBJ1-1 TRBV13 - many CASSAPGLEAFF TGTGCCAGCAGCGCACCGGGCCTTGAAGCTTTCTTT
TRBJ1-6 TRBV6-5 - many CASSYSSRNSPLHF TGTGCCAGCAGTTACTCGTCGAGAAATTCACCCCTCCACTTT
TRBJ2-7 TRBV12-3/TRBV12-4 TRBD2 medium-sized CASSWGGSGEGYEQYF TGTGCCAGCAGTTGGGGAGGGAGTGGCGAGGGCTACGAGCAGTACTTC
TRBJ2-5 TRBV6-2/TRBV6-3 TRBD1 many CASSYPGQGSLQETQYF TGTGCCAGCAGTTACCCCGGACAGGGCTCTCTCCAAGAGACCCAGTACTTC
TRBJ1-6 TRBV6-6 - medium-sized CASSYRLRVYSPLHF TGTGCCAGCAGTTATCGGTTGCGAGTATATTCACCCCTCCACTTT
TRBJ2-3 TRBV3-1 - many CASSPASEGAQYF TGTGCCAGCAGCCCAGCTAGCGAAGGGGCGCAGTATTTT
TRBJ2-7 TRBV7-6 - many CASSFNTGSEQYF TGTGCCAGCAGCTTCAATACAGGGTCCGAGCAGTACTTC
TRBJ1-4 TRBV12-3/TRBV12-4 - many CASSLGKVPGVLDEKLFF TGTGCCAGCAGTTTAGGTAAAGTTCCGGGCGTTTTGGATGAAAAACTGTTTTTT